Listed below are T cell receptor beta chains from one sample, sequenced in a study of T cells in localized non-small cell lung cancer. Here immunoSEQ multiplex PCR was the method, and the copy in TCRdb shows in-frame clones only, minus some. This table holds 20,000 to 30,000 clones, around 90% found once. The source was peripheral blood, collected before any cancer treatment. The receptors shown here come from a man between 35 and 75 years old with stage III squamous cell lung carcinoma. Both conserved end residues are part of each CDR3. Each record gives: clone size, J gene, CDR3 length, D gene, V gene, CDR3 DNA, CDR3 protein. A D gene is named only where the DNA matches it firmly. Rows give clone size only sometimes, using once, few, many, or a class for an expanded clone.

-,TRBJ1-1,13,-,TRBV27,TGTGCCAGCAGTTTATCTGTGGACACTGAAGCTTTCTTT,CASSLSVDTEAFF
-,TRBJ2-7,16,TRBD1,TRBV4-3,TGCGCCAGCAGCCAAGGGAGGGGACAGGGGAACAACGAGCAGTACTTC,CASSQGRGQGNNEQYF
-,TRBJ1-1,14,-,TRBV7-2,TGTGCCAGCAGCCTAAGGACGGCGAACACTGAAGCTTTCTTT,CASSLRTANTEAFF
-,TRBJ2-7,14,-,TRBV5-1,TGCGCCAGCAGCTTGCCGGGACTGTCAAGGGAGCAGTACTTC,CASSLPGLSREQYF
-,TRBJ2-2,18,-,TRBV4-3,TGCGCCAGCAGCCAAGCCCCGTCGGGTGGGGGGCACAGCGGGGAGCTGTTTTTT,CASSQAPSGGGHSGELFF
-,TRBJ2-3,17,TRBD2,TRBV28,TGTGCCAGCAGTTTACTAGCGGGACGGGTGGGTACAGATACGCAGTATTTT,CASSLLAGRVGTDTQYF
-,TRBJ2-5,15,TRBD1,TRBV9,TGTGCCAGCAGCGGGACAGGGGTCCTCCAAGAGACCCAGTACTTC,CASSGTGVLQETQYF
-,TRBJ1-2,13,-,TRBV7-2,TGTGCCAGCAGCTACGACAAGAACTATGGCTACACCTTC,CASSYDKNYGYTF
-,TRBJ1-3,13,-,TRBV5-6,TGTGCCAGCAGCTGGGGACGGGGAAACACCATATATTTT,CASSWGRGNTIYF
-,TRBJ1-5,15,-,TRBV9,TGTGCCAGCAGCGTAGGAATCGCGGGCAATCAGCCCCAGCATTTT,CASSVGIAGNQPQHF
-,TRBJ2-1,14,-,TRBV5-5,TGTGCCAGCAGCTTGGGGGCGGGTGGTTCGGAGCAGTTCTTC,CASSLGAGGSEQFF
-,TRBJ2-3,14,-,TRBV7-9,TGTGCCAGCAGCCTCTCGACTAGTACAGATACGCAGTATTTT,CASSLSTSTDTQYF
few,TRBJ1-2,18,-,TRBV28,TGTGCCAGCAGTTCATCGTCCCTGATAATACTTTCTAACTATGGCTACACCTTC,CASSSSSLIILSNYGYTF
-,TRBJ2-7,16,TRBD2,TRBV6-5,TGTGCCAGCAGTTACTCTCCCGGCGGGGGGTCTTACGAGCAGTACTTC,CASSYSPGGGSYEQYF
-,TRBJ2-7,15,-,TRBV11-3,TGTGCCAGCAGCTTTGGACATGGAAGTTGGAACGAGCAGTACTTC,CASSFGHGSWNEQYF
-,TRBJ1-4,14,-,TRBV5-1,TGCGCCAGCAGCTTGGAGGGCAGGGGTGAAAAACTGTTTTTT,CASSLEGRGEKLFF
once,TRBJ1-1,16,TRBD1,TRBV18,TGTGCCAGCTCACCTCTACAGGGGGCCGCGGTCACTGAAGCTTTCTTT,CASSPLQGAAVTEAFF
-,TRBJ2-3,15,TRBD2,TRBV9,TGTGCCAGCAGTTATTCGGGACTAGCGTCAGATACGCAGTATTTT,CASSYSGLASDTQYF
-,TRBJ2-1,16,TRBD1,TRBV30,TGTGCCGGACTAAAAATGGGGCGGGACAGGGTCCATGAGCAGTTCTTC,CAGLKMGRDRVHEQFF
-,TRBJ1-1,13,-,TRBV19,TGTGCCAGTAGTACCGACCGGGGCACTGAAGCTTTCTTT,CASSTDRGTEAFF
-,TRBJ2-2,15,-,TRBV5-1,TGCGCCAGCAGCTTGGGGGTAGGGAACACCGGGGAGCTGTTTTTT,CASSLGVGNTGELFF
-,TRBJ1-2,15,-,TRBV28,TGTGCCAGCACCTCATTACTGGACGTTAACTATGGCTACACCTTC,CASTSLLDVNYGYTF
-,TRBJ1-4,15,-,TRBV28,TGTGCCAGCAGATCACTTGGACCTCCCAATGAAAAACTGTTTTTT,CASRSLGPPNEKLFF
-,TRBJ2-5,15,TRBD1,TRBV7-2,TGTGCCAGCAGCGCCTGGGGACAGACCCAAGAGACCCAGTACTTC,CASSAWGQTQETQYF
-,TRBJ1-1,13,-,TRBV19,TGTGCCTCGCAGCCTGGGGTAAACACTGAAGCTTTCTTT,CASQPGVNTEAFF
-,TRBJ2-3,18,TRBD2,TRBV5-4,TGTGCCAGCAGCCGAATAACTAGCGGGGGGGCTGGTACAGATACGCAGTATTTT,CASSRITSGGAGTDTQYF
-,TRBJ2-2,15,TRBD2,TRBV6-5,TGTGCCAGTACTAGCGGGGCTACGAACACCGGGGAGCTGTTTTTT,CASTSGATNTGELFF
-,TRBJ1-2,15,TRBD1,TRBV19,TGTGCCAGTAGTACATCGAGAGGGGGCAACTATGGCTACACCTTC,CASSTSRGGNYGYTF
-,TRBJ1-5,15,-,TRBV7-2,TGTGCCAGCCGAGCCCGTGGGGACGGGAATCAGCCCCAGCATTTT,CASRARGDGNQPQHF
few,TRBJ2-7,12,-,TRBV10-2,TGCGCCAGCAGTGAGTCTGCCAACGAGCAGTACTTC,CASSESANEQYF
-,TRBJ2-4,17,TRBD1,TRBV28,TGTGCCAGCAGGGAACAGGGGGCGACATTAGCCAAAAACATTCAGTACTTC,CASREQGATLAKNIQYF
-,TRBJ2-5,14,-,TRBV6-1,TGTGCCAGCAGTGCGACAGCCCTCCAAGAGACCCAGTACTTC,CASSATALQETQYF
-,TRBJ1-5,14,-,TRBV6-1,TGTGCCAGCAGTAAGGTCAATAGCAATCAGCCCCAGCATTTT,CASSKVNSNQPQHF
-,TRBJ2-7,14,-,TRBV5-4,TGTGCCAGCAGCTCCTGGGACGGCATATACGAGCAGTACTTC,CASSSWDGIYEQYF
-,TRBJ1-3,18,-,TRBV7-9,TGTGCCAGCAGCTTAGGACACGGGACCACGAGCTCTGGAAACACCATATATTTT,CASSLGHGTTSSGNTIYF
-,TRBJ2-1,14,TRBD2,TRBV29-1,TGCAGCGTTAGGACTAGCGGGGGACCGAATGAGCAGTTCTTC,CSVRTSGGPNEQFF
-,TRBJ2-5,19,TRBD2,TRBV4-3,TGCGCCAGCAGCCAAGATCGGGGCCAAGCGGGAGGACGGCAAGAGCCCCAGTACTTC,CASSQDRGQAGGRQEPQYF
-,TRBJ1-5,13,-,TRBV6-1,TGTGCCAGCAGTGATATGTCAAATCAGCCCCAGCATTTT,CASSDMSNQPQHF
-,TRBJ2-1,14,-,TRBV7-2,TGTGCCAGCAGCTTAGTAGTGGGGACCAATGAGCAGTTCTTC,CASSLVVGTNEQFF
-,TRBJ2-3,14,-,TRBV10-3,TGTGCCATCAGTGATCGGTTATACACAGATACGCAGTATTTT,CAISDRLYTDTQYF
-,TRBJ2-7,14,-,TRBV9,TGTGCCAGCAGCGTAGCAGGGCAGGGTCACGAGCAGTACTTC,CASSVAGQGHEQYF
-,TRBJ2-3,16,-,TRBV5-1,TGCGCCAGCAGCTTGTTGGGCGGGGTAAACACAGATACGCAGTATTTT,CASSLLGGVNTDTQYF
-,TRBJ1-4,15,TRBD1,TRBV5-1,TGCGCCAGCAGCACAGCCGGGACAGGGGGCGAAAAACTGTTTTTT,CASSTAGTGGEKLFF
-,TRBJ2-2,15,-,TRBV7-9,TGTGCCAGCAGCTTACTTCCCTCCAACGCCGGGGAGCTGTTTTTT,CASSLLPSNAGELFF
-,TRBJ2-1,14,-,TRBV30,TGTGCCTGGAGTTGGATGGGGCAGAGGGATGAGCAGTTCTTC,CAWSWMGQRDEQFF
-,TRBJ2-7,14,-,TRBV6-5,TGTGCCAGCAGTTACTCGAAGAGGGGAACCGAGCAGTACTTC,CASSYSKRGTEQYF
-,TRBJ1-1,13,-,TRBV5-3,TGTGCCAGAAGTCCGGACAGGAACACTGAAGCTTTCTTT,CARSPDRNTEAFF
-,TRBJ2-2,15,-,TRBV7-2,TGTGCCAGCAGCTTAGGGAGCGGAGCCACCGGGGAGCTGTTTTTT,CASSLGSGATGELFF